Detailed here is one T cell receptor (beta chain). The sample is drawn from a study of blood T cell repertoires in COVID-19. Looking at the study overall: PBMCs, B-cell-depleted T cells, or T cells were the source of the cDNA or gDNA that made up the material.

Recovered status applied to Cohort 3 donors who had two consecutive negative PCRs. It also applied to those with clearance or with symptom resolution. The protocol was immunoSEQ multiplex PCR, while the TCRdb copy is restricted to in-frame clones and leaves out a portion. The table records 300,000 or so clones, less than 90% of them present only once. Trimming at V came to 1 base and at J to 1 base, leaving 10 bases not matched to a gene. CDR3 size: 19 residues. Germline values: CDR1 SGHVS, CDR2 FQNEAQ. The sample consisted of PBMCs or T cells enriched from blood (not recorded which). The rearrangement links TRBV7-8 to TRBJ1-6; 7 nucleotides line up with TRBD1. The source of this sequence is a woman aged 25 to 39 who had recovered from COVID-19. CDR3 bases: TGTGCCAGCAGCTTAGGCGGGGTCCCAGGGGGATCCTATAATTCACCCCTCCACTTT. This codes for CASSLGGVPGGSYNSPLHF.